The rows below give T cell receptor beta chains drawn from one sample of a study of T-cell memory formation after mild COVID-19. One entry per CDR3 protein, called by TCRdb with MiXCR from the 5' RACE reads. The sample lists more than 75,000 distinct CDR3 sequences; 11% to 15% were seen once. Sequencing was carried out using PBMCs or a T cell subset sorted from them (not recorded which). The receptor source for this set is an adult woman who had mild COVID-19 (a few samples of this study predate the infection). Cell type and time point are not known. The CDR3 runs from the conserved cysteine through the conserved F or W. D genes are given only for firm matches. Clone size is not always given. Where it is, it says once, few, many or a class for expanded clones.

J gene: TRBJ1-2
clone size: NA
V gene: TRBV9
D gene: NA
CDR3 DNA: TGTGCCAGCAGCTATATTGCTCAGGCCTCCGGGAACTATGGCTACACCTTC
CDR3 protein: CASSYIAQASGNYGYTF

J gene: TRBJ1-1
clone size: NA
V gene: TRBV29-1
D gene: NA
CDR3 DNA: TGCAGCGTTGAAGGGAGCAAGGGCCGGGGCGGCACTGAAGCTTTCTTT
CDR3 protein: CSVEGSKGRGGTEAFF

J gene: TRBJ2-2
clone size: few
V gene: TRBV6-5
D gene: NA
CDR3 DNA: TGTGCCAGCAGTTACTCGAGAGCCGGGGAGCTGTTTTTT
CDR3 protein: CASSYSRAGELFF

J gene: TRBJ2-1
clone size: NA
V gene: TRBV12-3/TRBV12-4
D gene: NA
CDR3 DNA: TGTGCCAGCAGTTTCGCTCGTGAGCAGTTCTTC
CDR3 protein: CASSFAREQFF

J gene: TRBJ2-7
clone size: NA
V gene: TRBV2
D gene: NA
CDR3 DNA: TGTGCCAGCAGAGGACTTGAGGGATCCTACGAGCAGTACTTC
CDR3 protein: CASRGLEGSYEQYF

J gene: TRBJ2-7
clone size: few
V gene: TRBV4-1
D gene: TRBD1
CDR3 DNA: TGCGCCAGCAGCCAAGAGGACAGGGGGAACTACGAGCAGTACTTC
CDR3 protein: CASSQEDRGNYEQYF

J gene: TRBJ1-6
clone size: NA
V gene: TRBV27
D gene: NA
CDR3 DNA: TGTGCCAGCAGTTCGAAGAGCTCCTATAATTCACCCCTCCACTTT
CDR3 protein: CASSSKSSYNSPLHF

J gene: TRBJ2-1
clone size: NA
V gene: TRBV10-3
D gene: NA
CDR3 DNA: TGTGCCATCAGTGGGGGGTCGGGTAGATTCAATGAGCAGTTCTTC
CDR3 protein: CAISGGSGRFNEQFF

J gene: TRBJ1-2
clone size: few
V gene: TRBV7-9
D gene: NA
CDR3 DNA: TGTGCCAGCAGCGAAACCGGGAGTAACTATGGCTACACCTTC
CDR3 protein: CASSETGSNYGYTF

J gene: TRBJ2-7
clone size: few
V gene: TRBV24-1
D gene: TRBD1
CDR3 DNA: TGTGCCACCAGTGATTGGACAGGGGGCGACCAGTACTTC
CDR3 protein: CATSDWTGGDQYF

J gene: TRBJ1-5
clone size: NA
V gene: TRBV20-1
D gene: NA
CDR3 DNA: TGCAGTGCTAGATCCGGGGTGGGGAGCAATCAGCCCCAGCATTTT
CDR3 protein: CSARSGVGSNQPQHF

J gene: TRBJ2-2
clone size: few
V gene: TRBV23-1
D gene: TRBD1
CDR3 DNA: TGCGCCAGCTGTCCTCCGGGGACAGCGAACACCGGGGAGCTGTTTTTT
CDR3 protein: CASCPPGTANTGELFF

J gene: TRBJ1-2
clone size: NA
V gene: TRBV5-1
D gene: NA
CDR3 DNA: TGCGCCAGCAGCTTGGAGGGGGGATCCTATGGCTACACCTTC
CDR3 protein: CASSLEGGSYGYTF

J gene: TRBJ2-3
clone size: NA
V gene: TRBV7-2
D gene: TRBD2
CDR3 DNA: TGTGCCAGCAGCCGAACTAGCGGGAGGGCAGATACGCAGTATTTT
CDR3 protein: CASSRTSGRADTQYF